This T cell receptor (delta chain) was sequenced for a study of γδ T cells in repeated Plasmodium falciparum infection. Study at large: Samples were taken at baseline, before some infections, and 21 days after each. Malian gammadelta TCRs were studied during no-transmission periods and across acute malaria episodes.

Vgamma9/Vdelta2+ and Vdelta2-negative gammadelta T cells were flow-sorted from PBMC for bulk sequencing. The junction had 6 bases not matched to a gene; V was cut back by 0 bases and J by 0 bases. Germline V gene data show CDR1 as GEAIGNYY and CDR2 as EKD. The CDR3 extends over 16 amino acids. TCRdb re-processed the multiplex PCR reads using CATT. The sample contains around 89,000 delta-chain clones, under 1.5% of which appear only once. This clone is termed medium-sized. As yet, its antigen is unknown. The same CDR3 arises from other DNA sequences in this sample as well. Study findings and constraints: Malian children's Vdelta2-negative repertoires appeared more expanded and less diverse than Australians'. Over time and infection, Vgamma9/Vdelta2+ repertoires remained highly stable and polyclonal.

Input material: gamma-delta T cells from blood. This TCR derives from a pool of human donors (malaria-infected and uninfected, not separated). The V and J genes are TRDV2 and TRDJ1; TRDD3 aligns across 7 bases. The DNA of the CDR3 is TGTGCCTGTGACACCGCAGGGGGATCGTACACCGATAAACTCATCTTT. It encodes CACDTAGGSYTDKLIF.